Shown below are 30 T cell receptor beta chains from a single sample sequenced in a study of T cells after yellow fever vaccination. TCRdb used MiXCR to reprocess the 5' RACE reads, holding one entry per CDR3 protein. The sample has some 550,000 distinct CDR3 sequences; approximately 21% are singletons. Here the sequenced sample was PBMCs, taken 15 days after the yellow fever booster vaccination. These receptors were taken from a man aged 25 to 40 who received the YFV17D yellow fever vaccine.

This clonotype has a handful of counts. V gene TRBV7-2 combines with J gene TRBJ2-3; 7 nucleotides line up with TRBD2. This CDR3 is 16 amino acids long. Germline V gene lookup returns CDR1 SGHTA and CDR2 FQGNSA. The V gene end was trimmed by 6 bases and the J gene end by 5 bases; junction bases not matched to a gene: 14. The CDR3: CASSPGRLRWGDTQYF. CDR3 DNA sequence: TGTGCCAGCAGTCCCGGGAGGCTCCGCTGGGGAGATACGCAGTATTTT.

The CDR3 DNA is TGTGCCAGCAGGATACGCGGGATACAGAGACCCTACAATGAGCAGTTCTTC. This gives the protein CASRIRGIQRPYNEQFF. This chain joins TRBV6-2 or TRBV6-3 and TRBJ2-1; TRBD2 might be the D (6 bases). The CDR3 has 17 residues. Trimming took 6 bases from V and 2 from J, leaving 20 bases between them. CDR1 and CDR2 from the germline V gene are MNHEY and SVGEGT.

The V gene is TRBV28, the J gene TRBJ2-2; 9 bases are shared with TRBD1. J lost 4 bases, V lost 6 bases, and 3 bases had no gene match. Germline V lookup: CDR1 MDHEN, CDR2 SYDVKM. The CDR3 length is 14 residues. The CDR3, as DNA: TGTGCCAGCAGGGGACAGGGCGCCACCGGGGAGCTGTTTTTT. This translates into CASRGQGATGELFF. The variable domain in full, with the rest retrieved from reference TRBV28 and TRBJ2-2, is DVKVTQSSRYLVKRTGEKVFLECVQDMDHENMFWYRQDPGLGLRLIYFSYDVKMKEKGDIPEGYSVSREKKERFSLILESASTNQTSMYLCASRGQGATGELFFGEGSRLTVL.

This sequence joins TRBV14 and TRBJ2-7; 11 positions match TRBD2. Per germline, CDR1 SGHDN and CDR2 FVKESK. V lost 3 bases and J lost 1; bases outside the gene matches: 2. The CDR3 runs 15 residues. CDR3 in DNA: TGTGCCAGCAGCCAGACTAGCGGGGTTTCCTACGAGCAGTACTTC. Translated: CASSQTSGVSYEQYF.

The chain is built from TRBV5-1 and TRBJ2-1; unclear D gene. Germline V gene sequence: CDR1 SGHRS, CDR2 YFSETQ. The CDR3 spans 13 residues. V shed 0 bases and J shed 5 bases, with 6 bases lying between them. The CDR3, as DNA: TGCGCCAGCAGCTTGGCCGCAGACAATGAGCAGTTCTTC. Encoded protein: CASSLAADNEQFF. Supplemented by reference TRBV5-1 and TRBJ2-1, the full variable domain reads KAGVTQTPRYLIKTRGQQVTLSCSPISGHRSVSWYQQTPGQGLQFLFEYFSETQRNKGNFPGRFSGRQFSNSRSEMNVSTLELGDSALYLCASSLAADNEQFFGPGTRLTVL.

This clonotype has a handful of counts. The chain couples TRBV14 to TRBJ2-7, with TRBD1 identical over 8 bases. CDR1 is SGHDN, CDR2 FVKESK, per germline. This CDR3 spans 14 amino acids. V trimming: 6 bases; J trimming: 2 bases; junction bases outside the gene matches: 6. CDR3 protein: CASRGQVYPYEQYF. CDR3 in DNA: TGTGCCAGCAGGGGACAGGTATACCCCTACGAGCAGTACTTC.

The V call is TRBV10-3, the J call TRBJ1-2; maybe TRBD1 (6 bases). Germline values: CDR1 ENHRY, CDR2 SYGVKD. This CDR3 spans 12 amino acids. Trimming removed 6 bases from V and 8 bases from J, with 13 bases in between. The CDR3 is CAISASGGGYTF. The CDR3 bases are TGTGCCATCAGCGCAAGTGGGGGCGGCTACACCTTC.

This clonotype showed up just a few times. In DNA, the CDR3 is TGCAGTGCTAGAGATCCCACAGCGGGAGTGTGGGAGACCCAGTACTTC. Its protein is CSARDPTAGVWETQYF. The chain has TRBV20-1 and TRBJ2-5; 8 nucleotides agree with TRBD2. The trim removed 0 bases at V and 5 bases at J, leaving 11 bases unmatched. The CDR3 loop spans 16 amino acids. The germline V gene encodes CDR1 DFQATT and CDR2 SNEGSKA (reference sequence).

The chain carries TRBV29-1 and TRBJ2-6; 10 bases match TRBD1. Germline lookup yields CDR1 SQVTM and CDR2 ANQGSEA. CDR3 size: 17 residues. The J segment lost 0 bases and the V segment lost 6 bases, leaving 8 bases of the junction unmatched. CDR3 coding DNA: TGCAGCGTCACCGGGACAGGGGCCCCCTCTGGGGCCAACGTCCTGACTTTC. Amino acid sequence: CSVTGTGAPSGANVLTF.

This chain links TRBV5-5 with TRBJ1-1; possible D gene TRBD1, 6 bases. The CDR3 runs 15 residues. CDR1 is SGHKS, CDR2 YYEKEE, per germline (reference sequence). Trimming took off 1 base at V and 2 bases at J, with 12 bases between the two ends. CDR3 nucleotides: TGTGCCAGCAGCTTGCTCAGGGGACCTAACACTGAAGCTTTCTTT. Translation gives CASSLLRGPNTEAFF.

V and J are TRBV3-1 and TRBJ2-1; D is undetermined. Germline loops: CDR1 LGHDT, CDR2 YNNKEL (reference sequence). The CDR3 consists of 12 residues. V lost 2 bases to trimming and J lost 9 bases, with 8 bases between them. The CDR3 here is CASSQWSSEQFF. The CDR3 coding sequence is TGTGCCAGCAGCCAATGGAGTAGTGAGCAGTTCTTC.

The chain links TRBV20-1 to TRBJ1-4, with unresolved D. Germline V CDR1 and CDR2: DFQATT, SNEGSKA (reference sequence). The CDR3 contains 14 residues. With 6 bases removed from V and 0 bases from J, the gap between germline ends came to 11 bases. CDR3 residues: CSAQRRSTNEKLFF. The CDR3 nucleotides read TGCAGTGCCCAAAGGAGATCAACTAATGAAAAACTGTTTTTT.

The table lists this clonotype with a few counts. The J gene is TRBJ1-2, the V gene TRBV9, with 8 nucleotides matching TRBD1. CDR1 and CDR2 (germline): SGDLS, YYNGEE. With V trimmed by 6 bases and J by 8 bases, 6 bases remained unmatched. This CDR3 spans 12 amino acids. For the CDR3, the DNA is TGTGCCAGCAACCAGGGGGCGGGAGGCTACACCTTC. Residues: CASNQGAGGYTF.

The CDR3 nucleotides read TGCAGCGTTGAAGGGGGGACTAGCGCCTACGAGCAGTACTTC. This sequence encodes CSVEGGTSAYEQYF. V and J are TRBV29-1 and TRBJ2-7, with 10 bases aligning to TRBD2. Germline values: CDR1 SQVTM, CDR2 ANQGSEA. Trimming took 1 base from V and 2 from J; bases not matched to a gene: 2. CDR3 length: 14 amino acids.

V is TRBV7-6 and J is TRBJ2-1; 8 nucleotides match TRBD2. Germline V lookup: CDR1 SGHVS, CDR2 FNYEAQ. This CDR3 comprises 15 residues. V lost 5 bases to trimming and J lost 7 bases; unmatched junction nucleotides: 10. CDR3 nucleotide sequence: TGTGCCAGCAGCAAACGGGAGGGCCTCCTGAATGAGCAGTTCTTC. It translates to CASSKREGLLNEQFF. The entire variable domain, with the rest obtained from reference TRBV7-6 and TRBJ2-1, is as follows: GAGVSQSPRYKVTKRGQDVALRCDPISGHVSLYWYRQALGQGPEFLTYFNYEAQQDKSGLPNDRFSAERPEGSISTLTIQRTEQRDSAMYRCASSKREGLLNEQFFGPGTRLTVL.

The CDR3 spells CASSQLEEAETQYF. The CDR3 region has the DNA TGTGCCAGCAGCCAGTTGGAGGAGGCAGAGACCCAGTACTTC. The chain employs TRBV7-3 and TRBJ2-5; tentative D call: TRBD2 (5 bases). V was pared by 5 bases and J by 4 bases, with 14 bases between. CDR1 is SGHTA and CDR2 is FQGTGA in the germline V gene. The CDR3 is made up of 14 amino acids.

To note about this clonotype: A junction boundary mismatches the germline segment, possibly from a read error. The chain joins TRBV7-2 to TRBJ2-3; TRBD2 matches at 7 bases. Germline V gene data show CDR1 as SGHTA and CDR2 as FQGNSA. The CDR3 loop spans 13 amino acids. Here the CDR3 reads CASSSAGVRVPNF. The CDR3 region has the DNA TGTGCCAGCAGCTCCGCGGGAGTCAGGGTCCCAAATTTT.

The rearrangement joins TRBV5-4 to TRBJ2-3; 9 bases align to TRBD2. From germline, CDR1 is SGHNT and CDR2 YYREEE (reference sequence). The CDR3 is made up of 14 amino acids. Germline trimming cut 1 base from V and 6 bases from J; bases unmatched to any gene: 3. CDR3 protein: CASSLKSGRDTQYF. The CDR3 coding sequence is TGTGCCAGCAGCTTGAAGAGCGGGAGGGATACGCAGTATTTT.

The V gene is TRBV5-1, the J gene TRBJ2-2, with D tentatively TRBD2 (6 bases). Germline values: CDR1 SGHRS, CDR2 YFSETQ. Trimming removed 4 bases at V and 6 bases at J, with 16 bases between. The CDR3 is made up of 15 amino acids. The CDR3 nucleotides read TGCGCCAGCAGCCGTATTAGCGGAGGGTCCGGGGAGCTGTTTTTT. The encoded protein is CASSRISGGSGELFF.

This clonotype was seen a few times. The V call is TRBV7-8, the J call TRBJ2-1; D unresolved. With 5 bases removed from V and 2 bases from J, the gap between germline ends came to 28 bases. The CDR3 covers 20 residues. Germline-derived CDR1 and CDR2 are SGHVS and FQNEAQ. The DNA of the CDR3 is TGTGCCAGCAGCCCCCCCGTTCTATCTGGGCTTCGTGTTCCCTACAATGAGCAGTTCTTC. It yields the protein CASSPPVLSGLRVPYNEQFF.

This clonotype was found a few times. The chain carries TRBV20-1 and TRBJ2-3; D is perhaps TRBD1 or TRBD2 (5 bases each). The CDR3 covers 13 residues. V was pared by 4 bases and J by 4 bases, with 12 bases between. Germline assignment: CDR1 DFQATT and CDR2 SNEGSKA (reference sequence). This chain's CDR3 is CSATGTRPDTQYF. The CDR3 DNA reads as TGCAGTGCTACCGGGACCCGACCAGATACGCAGTATTTT.

Many counts were recorded for this clonotype. Here the CDR3 DNA reads TGTGCCACCAGCAGAGGAGGGGCGATCGATACGAACACCGGGGAGCTGTTTTTT. It codes for CATSRGGAIDTNTGELFF. The chain recombines TRBV15 with TRBJ2-2, with D perhaps being TRBD1 or TRBD2 (5 bases each). CDR3 length equals 18 residues. V was shortened by 1 base and J by 0 bases, with 15 bases between the two germline ends. CDR1 is LNHNV and CDR2 is YYDKDF in the germline V gene (reference sequence).

The J gene is TRBJ2-3, the V gene TRBV4-3, with 7 bases fitting TRBD2. Germline trimming cut 0 bases from V and 3 bases from J; bases unmatched to any gene: 9. Per germline, CDR1 LGHNA and CDR2 YSLEER. The CDR3 loop spans 17 amino acids. DNA for the CDR3: TGCGCCAGCAGCCAAGACTGGGCGGGAGTAGGAACAGATACGCAGTATTTT. This sequence encodes CASSQDWAGVGTDTQYF.

The chain uses TRBV27 and TRBJ2-5; 9 bases map to TRBD1. Losses at the gene ends were 6 bases for V and 9 bases for J; bases not matched to a gene: 11. The germline CDR1 and CDR2 sequences are MNHEY and SMNVEV (reference sequence). The CDR3 consists of 14 residues. CDR3 residues: CASRKGTGFLAQYF. The DNA for the CDR3 is TGTGCCAGCAGAAAAGGGACAGGGTTTTTGGCCCAGTACTTC.

This clonotype was counted at least ten times. The genes are TRBV12-3 or TRBV12-4 and TRBJ2-3; 8 nucleotides line up with TRBD2. Trimming cost V 7 bases and J 0 bases; bases outside gene matches: 6. The CDR3 spans 15 residues. The CDR3 coding sequence is TGTGCCAGCAACCCCCCTAGCGGGAGCACAGATACGCAGTATTTT. Protein sequence: CASNPPSGSTDTQYF.

The J gene is TRBJ2-2, the V gene TRBV7-2, with D possibly matching TRBD2 (7 bases). This CDR3 contains 15 residues. With 7 bases removed from V and 4 bases from J, the gap between germline ends came to 16 bases. From germline, CDR1 is SGHTA and CDR2 FQGNSA. The CDR3 DNA is TGTGCCAGCACCAAGTGGGGGGGCGGCACCGGGGAGCTGTTTTTT. Translated: CASTKWGGGTGELFF.

This clonotype came up a few times. The CDR3 sequence: CASSVSWETQYF. In nucleotides, the CDR3 is TGTGCCAGCTCAGTGTCCTGGGAGACCCAGTACTTC. This chain links TRBV18 with TRBJ2-5; D unclear. The CDR3 sequence is 12 residues long. Trimming cost V 5 bases and J 5 bases, with 9 bases left between them. Germline V gives CDR1 KGHSH, CDR2 LQKENI.

This clonotype was counted between two and nine times. The rearrangement links TRBV5-4 to TRBJ2-3; D is ambiguous. This CDR3 contains 15 residues. Germline CDR1 is SGHNT and CDR2 is YYREEE (reference sequence). Trimming removed 0 bases at V and 2 bases at J, with 10 bases between. CDR3: CASSLAEISTDTQYF. For the CDR3, the DNA is TGTGCCAGCAGCTTGGCCGAGATTTCCACAGATACGCAGTATTTT.

The chain is built from TRBV7-9 and TRBJ2-7; no firm D call. V was shortened by 3 bases and J by 3 bases, with 12 bases between the two germline ends. Germline CDR1 and CDR2: SEHNR and FQNEAQ (reference sequence). The CDR3 is 14 amino acids. This chain's CDR3 is CASSFGLADYEQYF. The CDR3 DNA reads TGTGCCAGCAGCTTTGGGCTTGCAGACTACGAGCAGTACTTC.

This clonotype was counted only a few times. The CDR3 DNA reads TGTGCCAGCAGCTTAAGAGGGAGGGATGATACGCAGTATTTT. Its protein product is CASSLRGRDDTQYF. This chain links TRBV7-2 with TRBJ2-3; 7 bases fit TRBD2. The CDR3 totals 14 residues. Trimming removed 2 bases from V and 6 bases from J; junction bases left unmatched: 5. Germline CDR1 SGHTA, CDR2 FQGNSA.